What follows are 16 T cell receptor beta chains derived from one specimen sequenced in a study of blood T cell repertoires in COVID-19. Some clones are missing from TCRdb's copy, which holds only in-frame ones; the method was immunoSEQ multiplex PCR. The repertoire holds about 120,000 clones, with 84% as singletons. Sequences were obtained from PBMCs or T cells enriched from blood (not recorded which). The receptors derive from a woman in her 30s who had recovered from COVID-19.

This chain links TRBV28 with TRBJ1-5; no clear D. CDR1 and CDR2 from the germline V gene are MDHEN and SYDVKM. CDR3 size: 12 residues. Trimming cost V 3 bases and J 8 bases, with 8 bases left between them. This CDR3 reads CASSLAPEPQHF. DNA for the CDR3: TGTGCCAGCAGTTTGGCCCCCGAGCCCCAGCATTTT.

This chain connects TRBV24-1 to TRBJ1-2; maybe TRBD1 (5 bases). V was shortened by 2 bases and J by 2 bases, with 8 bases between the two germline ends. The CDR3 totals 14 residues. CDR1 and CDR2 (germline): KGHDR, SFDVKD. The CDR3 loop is CATSDSPGNYGYTF. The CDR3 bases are TGTGCCACCAGTGATTCCCCAGGGAACTATGGCTACACCTTC.

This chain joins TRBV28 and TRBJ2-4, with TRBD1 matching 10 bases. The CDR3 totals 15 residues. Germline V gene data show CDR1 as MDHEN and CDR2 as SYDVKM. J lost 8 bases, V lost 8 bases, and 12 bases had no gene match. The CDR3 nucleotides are TGTGCCAGCCGAGGGACAGGGGATGGGAAGGACATTCAGTACTTC. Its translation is CASRGTGDGKDIQYF.

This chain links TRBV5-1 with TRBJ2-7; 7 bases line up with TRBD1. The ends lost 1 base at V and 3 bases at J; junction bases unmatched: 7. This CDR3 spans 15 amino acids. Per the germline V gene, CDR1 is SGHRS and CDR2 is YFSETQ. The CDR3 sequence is CASSLWPGQSYEQYF. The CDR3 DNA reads TGCGCCAGCAGCTTGTGGCCGGGACAGAGCTACGAGCAGTACTTC.

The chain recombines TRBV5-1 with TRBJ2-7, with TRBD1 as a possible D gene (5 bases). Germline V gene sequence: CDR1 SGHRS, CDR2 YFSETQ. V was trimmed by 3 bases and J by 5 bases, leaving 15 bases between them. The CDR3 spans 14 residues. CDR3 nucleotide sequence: TGCGCCAGCAGCTGGGGCTACCTTGGGGACGAGCAGTACTTC. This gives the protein CASSWGYLGDEQYF.

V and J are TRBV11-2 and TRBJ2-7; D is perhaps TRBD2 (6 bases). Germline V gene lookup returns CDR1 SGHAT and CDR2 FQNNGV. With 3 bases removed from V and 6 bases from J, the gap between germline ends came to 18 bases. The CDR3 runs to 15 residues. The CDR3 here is CASSFTGGSSSEQYF. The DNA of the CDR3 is TGTGCCAGCAGCTTCACAGGAGGGAGTTCATCCGAGCAGTACTTC.

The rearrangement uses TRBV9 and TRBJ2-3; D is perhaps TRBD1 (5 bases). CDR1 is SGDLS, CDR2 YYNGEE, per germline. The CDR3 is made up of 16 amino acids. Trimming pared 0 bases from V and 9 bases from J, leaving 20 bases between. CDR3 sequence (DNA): TGTGCCAGCAGCGTAGCGACAGAGACCCTGGCCGGGACGCAGTATTTT. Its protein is CASSVATETLAGTQYF.

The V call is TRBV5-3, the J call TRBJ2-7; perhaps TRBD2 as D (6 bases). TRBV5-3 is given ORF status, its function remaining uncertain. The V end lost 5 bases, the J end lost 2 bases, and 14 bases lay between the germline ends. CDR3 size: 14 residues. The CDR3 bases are TGTGCCAGAAGTCCCCCCCGGGGGACCTACGAGCAGTACTTC. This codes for CARSPPRGTYEQYF.

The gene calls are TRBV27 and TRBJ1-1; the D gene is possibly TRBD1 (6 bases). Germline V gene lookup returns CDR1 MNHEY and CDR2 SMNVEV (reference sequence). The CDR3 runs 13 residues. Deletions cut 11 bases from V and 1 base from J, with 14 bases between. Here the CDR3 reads CASEGTPNTEAFF. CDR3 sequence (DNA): TGTGCCTCCGAAGGGACACCGAACACTGAAGCTTTCTTT.

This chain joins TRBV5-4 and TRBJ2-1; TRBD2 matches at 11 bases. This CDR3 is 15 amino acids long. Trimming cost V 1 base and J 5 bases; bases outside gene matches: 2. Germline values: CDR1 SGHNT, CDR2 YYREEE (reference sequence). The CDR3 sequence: CASSLTSGGHNEQFF. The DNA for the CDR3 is TGTGCCAGCAGCTTGACTAGCGGGGGCCACAATGAGCAGTTCTTC.

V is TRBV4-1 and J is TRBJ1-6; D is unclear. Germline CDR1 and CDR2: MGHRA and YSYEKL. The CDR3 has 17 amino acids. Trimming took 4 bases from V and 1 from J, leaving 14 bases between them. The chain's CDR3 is CASSPRGAGSYNSPLHF. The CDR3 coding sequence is TGCGCCAGCAGCCCCCGTGGAGCGGGGTCCTATAATTCACCCCTCCACTTT.

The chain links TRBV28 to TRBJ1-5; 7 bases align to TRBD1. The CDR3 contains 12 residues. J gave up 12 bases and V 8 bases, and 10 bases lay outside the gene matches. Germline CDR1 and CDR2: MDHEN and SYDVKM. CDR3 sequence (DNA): TGTGCCAGCTTTTCACAGGGGTCCCGCCAGCATTTT. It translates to CASFSQGSRQHF.

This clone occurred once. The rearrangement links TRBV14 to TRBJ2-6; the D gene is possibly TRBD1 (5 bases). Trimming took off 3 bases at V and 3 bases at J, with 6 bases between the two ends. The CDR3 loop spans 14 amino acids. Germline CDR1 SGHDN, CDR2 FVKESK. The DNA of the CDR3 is TGTGCCAGCAGCCAGCAGGGTGGGGCCAACGTCCTGACTTTC. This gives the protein CASSQQGGANVLTF.

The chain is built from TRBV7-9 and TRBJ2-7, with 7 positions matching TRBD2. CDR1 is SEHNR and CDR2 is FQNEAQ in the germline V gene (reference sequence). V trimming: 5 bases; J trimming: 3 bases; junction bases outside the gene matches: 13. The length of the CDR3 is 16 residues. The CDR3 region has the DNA TGTGCCAGCAGCACGTCGATCGGGGGGTCAGACTACGAGCAGTACTTC. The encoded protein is CASSTSIGGSDYEQYF. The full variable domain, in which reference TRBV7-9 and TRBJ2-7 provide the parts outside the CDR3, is DTGVSQNPRHKITKRGQNVTFRCDPISEHNRLYWYRQTLGQGPEFLTYFQNEAQLEKSRLLSDRFSAERPKGSFSTLEIQRTEQGDSAMYLCASSTSIGGSDYEQYFGPGTRLTVT.

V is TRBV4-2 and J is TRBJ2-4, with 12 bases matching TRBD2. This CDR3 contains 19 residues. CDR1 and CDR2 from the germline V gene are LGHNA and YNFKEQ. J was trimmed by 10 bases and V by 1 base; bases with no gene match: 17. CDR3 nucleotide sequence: TGTGCCAGCAGCCAAGGTGCCGCTAGCGGGAGGGCCAGGATGTGGATTCAGTACTTC. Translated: CASSQGAASGRARMWIQYF.

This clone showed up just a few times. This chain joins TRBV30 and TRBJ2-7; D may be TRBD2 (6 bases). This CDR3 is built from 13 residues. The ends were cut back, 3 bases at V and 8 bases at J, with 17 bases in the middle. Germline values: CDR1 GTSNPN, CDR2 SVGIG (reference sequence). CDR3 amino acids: CAWRDNGRWKQYF. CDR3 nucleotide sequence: TGTGCCTGGAGGGACAACGGGAGATGGAAGCAGTACTTC.